These T cell receptor beta chains were read from a single sample in a study of T-cell reconstitution after alpha-beta-depleted transplantation in children. In TCRdb, the PCR reads were re-called with MiXCR into one record per CDR3 protein. The data show approximately 520,000 distinct CDR3 sequences, over 25% seen once. The sequences come from PBMCs from the stem cell graft donor, collected from the stem cell graft. The receptors were sampled from a human donor who donated a stem cell graft to a child with aplastic anemia. Each CDR3 is given with its conserved first and last residue. A D gene is named only where the DNA matches it firmly. Clone size appears in some rows only: once, few, many, or a class for an expanded clone.

TRBV24-1	.	.	TRBJ1-5	CATSPAGPNNQPQHF	TGTGCCACCAGCCCTGCAGGGCCCAACAATCAGCCCCAGCATTTT
TRBV5-1	.	few	TRBJ1-1	CASSSPDLRTEAFF	TGCGCCAGCAGCTCCCCCGACCTTCGGACTGAAGCTTTCTTT
TRBV9	TRBD1	.	TRBJ1-2	CASSERDRGLGYTF	TGTGCCAGCAGCGAACGGGACAGGGGTCTTGGCTACACCTTC
TRBV6-2/TRBV6-3	.	.	TRBJ2-5	CASSYSLRYQETQYF	TGTGCCAGCAGTTACTCCCTCCGGTACCAAGAGACCCAGTACTTC
TRBV20-1	TRBD2	few	TRBJ2-1	CSAWTSGSLNEQFF	TGCAGTGCTTGGACTAGCGGGAGTCTCAATGAGCAGTTCTTC
TRBV29-1	TRBD1	.	TRBJ2-3	CSATGQGTDTQYF	TGCAGCGCCACCGGACAGGGCACAGATACGCAGTATTTT
TRBV24-1	.	few	TRBJ1-1	CATSDRDTEAFF	TGTGCCACCAGTGATCGCGACACTGAAGCTTTCTTT
TRBV27	TRBD1	.	TRBJ1-5	CASSFRDRVGQPQHF	TGTGCCAGCAGTTTCCGGGACAGGGTGGGTCAGCCCCAGCATTTT
TRBV12-3/TRBV12-4	.	.	TRBJ1-2	CASSLGVPNYGYTF	TGTGCCAGCAGTTTGGGGGTTCCCAACTATGGCTACACCTTC
TRBV20-1	.	.	TRBJ1-5	CSARGPQLYSNQPQHF	TGCAGTGCTAGGGGGCCACAGCTGTATAGCAATCAGCCCCAGCATTTT
TRBV6-6	.	.	TRBJ2-1	CASEGSDEQFF	TGTGCCTCTGAGGGTTCGGATGAGCAGTTCTTC
TRBV6-2/TRBV6-3	.	.	TRBJ1-6	CASSDWNSPLHF	TGTGCCAGCAGTGATTGGAATTCACCCCTCCACTTT
TRBV20-1	.	.	TRBJ1-2	CSAPGPRYLANYGYTF	TGCAGTGCTCCGGGACCTCGGTACCTAGCTAACTATGGCTACACCTTC
TRBV6-5	.	few	TRBJ1-1	CASIVGQEAFF	TGTGCCAGCATCGTCGGACAGGAAGCTTTCTTT
TRBV20-1	.	.	TRBJ2-2	CSARGMKGVGELFF	TGCAGTGCTAGAGGGATGAAAGGGGTGGGGGAGCTGTTTTTT